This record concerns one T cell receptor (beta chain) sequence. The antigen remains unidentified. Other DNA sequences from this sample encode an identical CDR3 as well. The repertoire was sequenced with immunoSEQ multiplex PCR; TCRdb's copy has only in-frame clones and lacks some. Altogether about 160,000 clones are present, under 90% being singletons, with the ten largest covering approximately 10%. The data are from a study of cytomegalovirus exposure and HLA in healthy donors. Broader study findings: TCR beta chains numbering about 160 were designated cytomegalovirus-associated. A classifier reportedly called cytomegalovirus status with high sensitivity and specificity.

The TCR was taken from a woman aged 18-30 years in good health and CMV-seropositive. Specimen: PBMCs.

CDR3 sequence reads: CASSYLRLGQETQYF. As DNA, the CDR3 is TGTGCCAGCAGTTACTTGAGACTAGGGCAAGAGACCCAGTACTTC. This chain links TRBV6-5 with TRBJ2-5, with TRBD2 as a possible D gene (6 bases). Germline V gene lookup returns CDR1 MNHEY and CDR2 SVGAGI. CDR3 size: 15 residues. The V end lost 1 base, the J end lost 2 bases, and 11 bases lay between the germline ends.